Each of the 19 T cell receptor beta chains below was sequenced from the same sample in a study of T cell responses to AZD1222 COVID-19 vaccine. Produced via immunoSEQ multiplex PCR; TCRdb's table is partial and in-frame only. The sample has over 130,000 clones, roughly nine tenths seen once; the top ten hold approximately 3.4%. This sample comprised peripheral blood, obtained 28 days after the second AZD1222 dose. The receptors were gathered from an adult who received the AZD1222 COVID-19 vaccine.

CDR3 in DNA: TGCGCCACCTCTACAGGGGGCCCCCTTACTAACTATGGCTACACCTTC. Translation: CATSTGGPLTNYGYTF. The genes are TRBV5-1 and TRBJ1-2; 9 bases match TRBD1. CDR3 length: 16 residues. The V and J ends lost 9 bases and 0 bases, in that order; junction bases with no gene match: 12. Per the germline V gene, CDR1 is SGHRS and CDR2 is YFSETQ.

The chain couples TRBV18 to TRBJ2-6; 8 bases map to TRBD1. Germline assignment: CDR1 KGHSH and CDR2 LQKENI. V was pared by 6 bases and J by 0 bases, with 7 bases of the junction left unmatched. The CDR3 contains 17 residues. The CDR3 DNA sequence: TGTGCCAGCTCTCGGACAGGGCGAAGCTCTGGGGCCAACGTCCTGACTTTC. Translated, it gives CASSRTGRSSGANVLTF.

The genes are TRBV5-1 and TRBJ2-5; 9 nucleotides match TRBD2. Trimming removed 4 bases from V and 2 bases from J; junction bases left unmatched: 9. This CDR3 comprises 16 residues. Germline CDR1 reads SGHRS; CDR2 reads YFSETQ. The CDR3 coding sequence is TGCGCCAGCAGCCCCAATGCGGGAGGGAATCAAGAGACCCAGTACTTC. It translates to CASSPNAGGNQETQYF.

In nucleotides, the CDR3 is TGTGCCAGCAGCAGCAGGGCAGGGGGCAATGAGCAGTTCTTC. This translates into CASSSRAGGNEQFF. J is TRBJ2-1 and V is TRBV11-3; 7 bases fit TRBD1. CDR3 size: 14 residues. Germline values: CDR1 SGHNT, CDR2 YENEEA. The trim removed 5 bases at V and 6 bases at J, leaving 7 bases unmatched.

This chain uses TRBV19 with TRBJ2-3; 10 bases match TRBD2. In germline, CDR1 is LNHDA, CDR2 SQIVND (reference sequence). The CDR3 spans 15 residues. V shed 10 bases and J 6 bases; nucleotides not matched to a gene: 13. The DNA of the CDR3 is TGTGCCACCCGAGGACTAGCGGCAGCCCGGGATACGCAGTATTTT. This sequence encodes CATRGLAAARDTQYF.

The chain couples TRBV10-2 to TRBJ1-2; a weak D match, TRBD1 (5 bases). There are 14 residues in the CDR3. The germline CDR1 and CDR2 sequences are WSHSY and SAAADI. Trimming pared 6 bases from V and 0 bases from J, leaving 11 bases between. The CDR3 DNA reads as TGCGCCAGCAGAGGGACGGCACCTAACTATGGCTACACCTTC. It yields the protein CASRGTAPNYGYTF.

The chain links TRBV19 to TRBJ1-4, with D possibly matching TRBD1 (5 bases). Per germline, CDR1 LNHDA and CDR2 SQIVND (reference sequence). The CDR3 is 15 residues long. V was pared by 1 base and J by 7 bases, with 13 bases between. CDR3 amino acids: CASSIAWGRGEKLFF. The CDR3 DNA sequence: TGTGCCAGTAGTATAGCCTGGGGGAGAGGTGAAAAACTGTTTTTT.

The CDR3 nucleotides read TGTGCCAGCAGCTTAGTTGGCGGACAGTCTAATTCACCCCTCCACTTT. Its translation is CASSLVGGQSNSPLHF. The chain employs TRBV7-2 and TRBJ1-6; the D gene is possibly TRBD1 (6 bases). There are 16 residues in the CDR3. Germline CDR1 is SGHTA and CDR2 is FQGNSA. With 1 base removed from V and 6 bases from J, the gap between germline ends came to 13 bases.

The chain employs TRBV18 and TRBJ2-1; 9 positions agree with TRBD1. Germline trimming cut 4 bases from V and 8 bases from J; bases unmatched to any gene: 6. Per germline, CDR1 KGHSH and CDR2 LQKENI. CDR3 size: 14 residues. CDR3 loop: CASSQRTGVDEQFF. The CDR3, as DNA: TGTGCCAGCTCACAAAGGACAGGGGTCGATGAGCAGTTCTTC.

This clone was seen more than once but under ten times. This chain uses TRBV3-1 (or the pseudogene TRBV3-2) with TRBJ2-7; 9 bases map to TRBD2. The J segment lost 2 bases and the V segment lost 1 base, leaving 9 bases of the junction unmatched. Germline V gene lookup returns CDR1 LGHDT and CDR2 YNNKEL (reference sequence). This CDR3 contains 17 residues. The CDR3 DNA is TGTGCCAGCAGCCAAGTCTTTAGCGGGAGTTTGCCCTACGAGCAGTACTTC. It encodes CASSQVFSGSLPYEQYF.

The rearrangement joins TRBV6-5 to TRBJ2-1; 8 positions agree with TRBD2. Germline values: CDR1 MNHEY, CDR2 SVGAGI. The CDR3 is made up of 13 amino acids. Trimming cost V 2 bases and J 10 bases; bases outside gene matches: 4. The CDR3 loop is CASSYPGLGEQFF. The CDR3 DNA reads as TGTGCCAGCAGTTACCCGGGACTAGGAGAGCAGTTCTTC.

J is TRBJ1-1 and V is TRBV28; D gene uncertain. CDR1 and CDR2 from the germline V gene are MDHEN and SYDVKM. The CDR3 spans 13 residues. V lost 8 bases and J lost 8, with 18 bases in between. The CDR3 DNA is TGTGCCAGCTCCTTTATTGGAGACTTGGAAGCTTTCTTT. This gives the protein CASSFIGDLEAFF.

The CDR3 loop reads CASSYSRNNQPQHF. CDR3 bases: TGTGCCAGCAGTTATTCCAGAAACAATCAGCCCCAGCATTTT. The chain combines TRBV6-5 with TRBJ1-5; no reliable D call. The CDR3 totals 14 residues. V lost 3 bases, J lost 3 bases, and 9 bases lay in between. Germline CDR1 and CDR2: MNHEY and SVGAGI.

This clone was observed once. The chain employs TRBV9 and TRBJ1-4, with TRBD1 matching 9 bases. Germline CDR1 SGDLS, CDR2 YYNGEE. The CDR3 is 16 residues long. Losses at the gene ends were 0 bases for V and 5 bases for J; bases not matched to a gene: 5. The CDR3 region has the DNA TGTGCCAGCAGCGTAGCGCAGGACAGGGGAAATGAAAAACTGTTTTTT. As protein: CASSVAQDRGNEKLFF. The variable domain in full, completed from reference TRBV9 and TRBJ1-4, reads DSGVTQTPKHLITATGQRVTLRCSPRSGDLSVYWYQQSLDQGLQFLIQYYNGEERAKGNILERFSAQQFPDLHSELNLSSLELGDSALYFCASSVAQDRGNEKLFFGSGTQLSVL.

V is TRBV7-9 and J is TRBJ1-3, with TRBD1 as a possible D gene (6 bases). Trimming removed 1 base at V and 4 bases at J, with 11 bases between. Germline CDR1 and CDR2: SEHNR and FQNEAQ (reference sequence). The CDR3 spans 15 residues. The CDR3 is CASSLGQGSGNTIYF. Here the CDR3 DNA reads TGTGCCAGCAGCTTAGGGCAGGGGAGCGGAAACACCATATATTTT.

The rearrangement uses TRBV11-2 and TRBJ2-1, with D hard to call. Germline-derived CDR1 and CDR2 are SGHAT and FQNNGV. V dropped 1 base and J dropped 3 bases, with 4 bases sitting between them. The CDR3 is made up of 13 amino acids. DNA for the CDR3: TGTGCCAGCAGCTTAGGCAGCTACAATGAGCAGTTCTTC. Translating gives CASSLGSYNEQFF. The whole variable domain, filled in from reference TRBV11-2 and TRBJ2-1, reads EAGVAQSPRYKIIEKRQSVAFWCNPISGHATLYWYQQILGQGPKLLIQFQNNGVVDDSQLPKDRFSAERLKGVDSTLKIQPAKLEDSAVYLCASSLGSYNEQFFGPGTRLTVL.

In this sample, this clone turned up once. The chain uses TRBV6-5 and TRBJ1-1; TRBD1 matches 7 bases. Germline CDR1 MNHEY, CDR2 SVGAGI. This CDR3 contains 14 residues. The V segment lost 2 bases and the J segment 7 bases; nucleotides outside the gene matches: 7. The CDR3 reads CASSYKTGSFEAFF. CDR3 coding DNA: TGTGCCAGCAGTTACAAGACAGGGAGCTTTGAAGCTTTCTTT.

The chain has TRBV13 and TRBJ1-1; no clear D gene. The CDR3 spans 12 residues. Trimming stripped 2 bases from V and 1 base from J, with 2 bases between. Germline V CDR1 and CDR2: PRHDT, FYEKMQ (reference sequence). The CDR3: CASSLKNTEAFF. The CDR3 nucleotides read TGTGCCAGCAGCTTAAAGAACACTGAAGCTTTCTTT.

The chain carries TRBV7-2 and TRBJ1-1; tentatively, D is TRBD1 (5 bases). There are 15 residues in the CDR3. CDR1 is SGHTA, CDR2 FQGNSA, per germline. Trimming cost V 5 bases and J 5 bases, with 18 bases left between them. The CDR3 is CASSRGFAGRTEAFF. The CDR3 nucleotides read TGTGCCAGCAGCCGGGGGTTTGCAGGACGGACTGAAGCTTTCTTT.